Listed here is a single T cell receptor beta chain. Here immunoSEQ multiplex PCR was the method, and the copy in TCRdb shows in-frame clones only, minus some. This sample carries hundreds of thousands of clones, around three quarters of them seen once, and the ten largest clones take more than 0.01%. The sample belongs to a study of shared T cell receptors in the human thymus. This same sample was also taken into another study, of human thymus T cells. As that study records: Usage of V and J genes appeared biased in thymic and blood repertoires.

This clonotype originated in a boy in the first two years of life with a congenital heart defect. Sequencing was carried out using thymocytes.

In DNA form, the CDR3 reads TGTGCCAGCAGCCGCGAGCGGGAGTGGGTTTACGAGCAGTACTTC. Encoded protein: CASSREREWVYEQYF. The rearrangement joins TRBV7-8 to TRBJ2-7; 8 positions agree with TRBD2. The CDR3 contains 15 residues. The V and J ends lost 5 bases and 4 bases, in that order; junction bases with no gene match: 10. Germline CDR1 is SGHVS and CDR2 is FQNEAQ.